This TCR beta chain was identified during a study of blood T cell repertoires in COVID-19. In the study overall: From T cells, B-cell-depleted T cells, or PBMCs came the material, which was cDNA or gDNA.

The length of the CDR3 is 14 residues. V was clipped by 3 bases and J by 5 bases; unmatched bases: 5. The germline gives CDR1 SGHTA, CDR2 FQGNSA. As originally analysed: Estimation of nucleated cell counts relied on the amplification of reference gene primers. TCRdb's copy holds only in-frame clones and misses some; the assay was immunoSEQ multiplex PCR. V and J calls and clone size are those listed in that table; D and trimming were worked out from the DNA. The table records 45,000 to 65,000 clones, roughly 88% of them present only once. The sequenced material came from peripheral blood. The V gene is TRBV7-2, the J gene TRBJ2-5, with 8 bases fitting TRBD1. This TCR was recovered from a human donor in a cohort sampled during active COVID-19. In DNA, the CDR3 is TGTGCCAGCAGCTTCACAGGGGGTCGGGAGACCCAGTACTTC. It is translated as CASSFTGGRETQYF.